This T cell receptor (beta chain) was found in a study of CD8+ T cells in alopecia areata. Study-wide results and limits: Normal-skin resident alphabeta T cells also appear among scalp sample sequences.

Looked up from germline, CDR1 is SEHNR and CDR2 is FQNEAQ (reference sequence). Deletions cut 7 bases from V and 4 bases from J, with 13 bases between. This CDR3 contains 13 residues. RNA extraction was followed by reverse transcription into cDNA, which acted as the sequencing template. Clones were read by immunoSEQ multiplex PCR, and TCRdb kept only the in-frame ones, dropping some. The sample includes some 110,000 clones, 35% to 45% of them seen just once. Remarks on this clone: Its antigen is still unknown.

PBMCs provided sorted CD4+ and CD8+ T cells. What was sequenced was CD4+ T cells sorted from blood. The receptor comes from a human donor with alopecia areata. The genes are TRBV7-9 and TRBJ2-5; D is perhaps TRBD1 or TRBD2 (5 bases each). The CDR3 region has the DNA TGTGCCAGCACCGCTTCTGGGGGAGAGACCCAGTACTTC. Its protein is CASTASGGETQYF.